The present entry profiles one TCR beta chain with its context. This sample stems from a study of shared clonotypes between healthy human individuals. Study background: Each donor contributed plates that comprised three CD4 naive, three CD4 memory, two CD8 naive and one CD8 memory.

Repertoires were generated with immunoSEQ multiplex PCR, while TCRdb's copy carries only in-frame clones and drops some. The sample includes 2.3 million or so clones, 85% to 95% of them seen just once. The CDR3 totals 16 residues. V lost 3 bases to trimming and J lost 0 bases, with 14 bases between them. Germline CDR1 reads SGHRS; CDR2 reads YFSETQ. Negatively enriched CD4+ T cells were divided by CD45RA into naive and memory. The chain is built from TRBV5-1 and TRBJ2-3; unclear D gene. The sequencing input was naive CD4+ T cells from PBMCs. The subset is: CD45RA+ positively selected. The sequence was obtained from a young man in good health. Some clones in this sample may be carry-over from other donors' samples. The CDR3 region is CASSSLRLQSTDTQYF. The DNA of the CDR3 is TGCGCCAGCAGCTCCTTAAGACTTCAAAGCACAGATACGCAGTATTTT.